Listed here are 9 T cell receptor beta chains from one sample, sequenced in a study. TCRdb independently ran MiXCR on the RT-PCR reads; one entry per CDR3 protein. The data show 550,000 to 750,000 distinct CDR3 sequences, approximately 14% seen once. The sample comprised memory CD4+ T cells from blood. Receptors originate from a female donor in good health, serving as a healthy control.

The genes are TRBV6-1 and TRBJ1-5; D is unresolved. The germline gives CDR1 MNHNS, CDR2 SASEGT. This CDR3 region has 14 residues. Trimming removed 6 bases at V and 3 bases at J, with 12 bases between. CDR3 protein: CASSSDGFNQPQHF. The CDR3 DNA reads TGTGCCAGCAGCTCCGACGGTTTCAATCAGCCCCAGCATTTT.

The CDR3 nucleotides read TGCAGTGCTAACACCGGGACTAGCGCCTTTGGTGAGCAGTTCTTC. Its protein is CSANTGTSAFGEQFF. The V gene is TRBV20-1, the J gene TRBJ2-1; 10 positions agree with TRBD2. This CDR3 region has 15 residues. V lost 4 bases, J lost 9 bases, and 12 bases stayed unmatched. Germline V gene lookup returns CDR1 DFQATT and CDR2 SNEGSKA (reference sequence).

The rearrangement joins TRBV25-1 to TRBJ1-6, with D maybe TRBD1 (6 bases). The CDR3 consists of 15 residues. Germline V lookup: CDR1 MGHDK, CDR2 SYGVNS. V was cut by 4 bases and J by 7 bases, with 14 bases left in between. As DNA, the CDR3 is TGTGCCAGCAGTGGTGGACAGATGGGAAATTCACCCCTCCACTTT. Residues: CASSGGQMGNSPLHF.

The CDR3 bases are TGTGCTAGCTACATGAACACTGAAGCTTTCTTT. Protein product: CASYMNTEAFF. The chain carries TRBV27 and TRBJ1-1; no definite D call. This CDR3 comprises 11 residues. Germline CDR1 and CDR2: MNHEY and SMNVEV (reference sequence).

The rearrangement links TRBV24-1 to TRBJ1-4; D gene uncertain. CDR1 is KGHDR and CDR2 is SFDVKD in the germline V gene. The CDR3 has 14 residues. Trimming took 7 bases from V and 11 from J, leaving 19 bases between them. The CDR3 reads CATSSNDLDGKLFF. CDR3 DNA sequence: TGTGCCACCAGCTCAAACGACCTGGATGGTAAACTGTTTTTT.

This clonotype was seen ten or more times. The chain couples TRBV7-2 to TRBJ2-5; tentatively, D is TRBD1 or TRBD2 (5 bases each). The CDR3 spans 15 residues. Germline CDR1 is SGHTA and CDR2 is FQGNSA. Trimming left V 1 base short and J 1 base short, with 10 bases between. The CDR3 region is CASSLGFGGQETQYF. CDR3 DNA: TGTGCCAGCAGCTTAGGTTTTGGGGGCCAAGAGACCCAGTACTTC.

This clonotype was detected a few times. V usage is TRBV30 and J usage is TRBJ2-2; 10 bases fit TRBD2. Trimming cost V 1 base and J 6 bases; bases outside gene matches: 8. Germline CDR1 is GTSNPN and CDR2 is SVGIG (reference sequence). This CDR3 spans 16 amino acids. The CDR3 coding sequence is TGTGCCTGGAGTGCTCCAGCGGGAGGGCCCTCCGGGGAGCTGTTTTTT. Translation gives CAWSAPAGGPSGELFF.

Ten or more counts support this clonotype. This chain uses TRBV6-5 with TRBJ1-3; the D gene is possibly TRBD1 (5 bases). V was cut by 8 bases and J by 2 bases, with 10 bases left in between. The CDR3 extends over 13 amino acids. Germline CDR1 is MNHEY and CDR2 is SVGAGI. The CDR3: CASGGWTGNTIYF. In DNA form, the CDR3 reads TGTGCCAGCGGGGGGTGGACTGGAAACACCATATATTTT.

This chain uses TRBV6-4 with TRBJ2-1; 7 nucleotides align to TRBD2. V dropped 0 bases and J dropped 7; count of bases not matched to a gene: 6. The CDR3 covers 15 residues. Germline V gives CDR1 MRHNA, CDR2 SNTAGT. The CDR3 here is CASSDSASGGNEQFF. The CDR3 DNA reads TGTGCCAGCAGTGACTCGGCTAGCGGAGGGAATGAGCAGTTCTTC.